These 20 T cell receptor beta chains came from one sample sequenced in a study of T cells after yellow fever vaccination. TCRdb re-called the 5' RACE reads through MiXCR, storing one row per CDR3 protein. The sample lists approximately 510,000 distinct CDR3 sequences; 20% to 25% were seen once. The sample in question was PBMCs, obtained approximately 20 days after the first yellow fever vaccination. All receptors derive from a man younger than 35 who received the YFV17D yellow fever vaccine.

Many counts were recorded for this clonotype. The chain combines TRBV6-5 with TRBJ2-5; a weak D match, TRBD1 (6 bases). Trimming stripped 0 bases from V and 5 bases from J, with 13 bases between. From germline, CDR1 is MNHEY and CDR2 SVGAGI. The CDR3 extends over 15 amino acids. The CDR3 DNA reads TGTGCCAGCAGTTACTCCGGGACACTCCAGGAGACCCAGTACTTC. This gives the protein CASSYSGTLQETQYF.

At least ten counts were recorded for this clonotype. V gene TRBV6-1 combines with J gene TRBJ2-5; perhaps TRBD1 as D (6 bases). CDR1 is MNHNS and CDR2 is SASEGT in the germline V gene. CDR3 length equals 13 residues. Deletions cut 4 bases from V and 1 base from J, with 7 bases between. CDR3 region: CASSGQVQETQYF. DNA for the CDR3: TGTGCCAGCAGTGGACAGGTCCAAGAGACCCAGTACTTC.

This clonotype was picked up a small number of times. The rearrangement links TRBV9 to TRBJ2-5, with TRBD2 identical over 9 bases. The CDR3 sequence is 14 residues long. Germline lookup yields CDR1 SGDLS and CDR2 YYNGEE. V lost 0 bases and J lost 3; bases outside the gene matches: 0. CDR3 sequence: CASSVGLAEETQYF. The CDR3 nucleotides read TGTGCCAGCAGCGTAGGACTAGCGGAAGAGACCCAGTACTTC.

This clonotype was picked up many times. The chain joins TRBV7-9 to TRBJ1-4; D is perhaps TRBD1 (6 bases). The germline V gene encodes CDR1 SEHNR and CDR2 FQNEAQ (reference sequence). The length of the CDR3 is 15 residues. Trimming took off 8 bases at V and 3 bases at J, with 16 bases between the two ends. The CDR3 nucleotides are TGTGCCAGCCACGTAGGGGGTACAGCTAATGAAAAACTGTTTTTT. It specifies CASHVGGTANEKLFF.

The V call is TRBV6-1, the J call TRBJ1-5; D is possibly TRBD1 (6 bases). The CDR3 sequence is 14 residues long. With 6 bases removed from V and 6 bases from J, the gap between germline ends came to 15 bases. Germline CDR1 and CDR2: MNHNS and SASEGT. The CDR3 loop reads CASSQGKGGQPQHF. For the CDR3, the DNA is TGTGCCAGCAGCCAGGGAAAAGGGGGTCAGCCCCAGCATTTT.

The chain links TRBV6-5 to TRBJ2-5, with D perhaps matching TRBD2 (5 bases). V lost 2 bases and J lost 2, with 9 bases in between. This CDR3 contains 14 residues. CDR1 is MNHEY and CDR2 is SVGAGI in the germline V gene. As DNA, the CDR3 is TGTGCCAGCAGTTACCTCGGGAAACAAGAGACCCAGTACTTC. Protein sequence: CASSYLGKQETQYF.

J is TRBJ2-7 and V is TRBV6-1, with D possibly TRBD2 on 5 matching bases. Germline V lookup: CDR1 MNHNS, CDR2 SASEGT. V was shortened by 2 bases and J by 8 bases, with 19 bases between the two germline ends. The CDR3 loop spans 15 amino acids. The CDR3 region is CASSESVYIGVKQYV. The CDR3 DNA is TGTGCCAGCAGTGAATCGGTGTACATCGGGGTCAAGCAGTACGTC.

The V call is TRBV5-4, the J call TRBJ2-2; TRBD1 agrees at 7 bases. The length of the CDR3 is 15 residues. V was clipped by 2 bases and J by 7 bases; unmatched bases: 8. Germline V gives CDR1 SGHNT, CDR2 YYREEE (reference sequence). CDR3 region: CASSFGGRGIGELFF. The CDR3 region has the DNA TGTGCCAGCAGCTTTGGCGGCAGGGGGATCGGGGAGCTGTTTTTT.

This clonotype has just a few counts. The J gene is TRBJ2-6, the V gene TRBV5-6; TRBD1 is a possible D gene (6 bases). Germline V gene lookup returns CDR1 SGHDT and CDR2 YYEEEE. Trimming took off 0 bases at V and 7 bases at J, with 11 bases between the two ends. The CDR3 sequence is 15 residues long. The CDR3 coding sequence is TGTGCCAGCAGCTTGGGTTTCGGGACAGCCAACGTCCTGACTTTC. Its translation: CASSLGFGTANVLTF. Together with reference TRBV5-6 and TRBJ2-6, the CDR3 gives the full variable domain: DAGVTQSPTHLIKTRGQQVTLRCSPKSGHDTVSWYQQALGQGPQFIFQYYEEEERQRGNFPDRFSGHQFPNYSSELNVNALLLGDSALYLCASSLGFGTANVLTFGAGSRLTVL.

This clonotype was counted between two and nine times. The rearrangement joins TRBV12-5 to TRBJ2-2, with D possibly being TRBD1 (7 bases). Trimming pared 1 base from V and 2 bases from J, leaving 14 bases between. The CDR3 runs to 17 residues. The V gene's germline CDR1 is LGHNT and CDR2 FRNRAP. DNA of the CDR3: TGTGCTAGTGGTTTGGACCCAGGGGGGCACAACACCGGGGAGCTGTTTTTT. Its protein product is CASGLDPGGHNTGELFF.

CDR3 in DNA: TGTGCCAACTCACCTCATGCGGACAGGGGAATATACGAGCAGTACGTC. Translating gives CANSPHADRGIYEQYV. The chain carries TRBV18 and TRBJ2-7; 9 bases agree with TRBD1. This CDR3 region has 16 residues. CDR1 and CDR2 from the germline V gene are KGHSH and LQKENI.

The rearrangement joins TRBV6-2 or TRBV6-3 to TRBJ2-1; D not certain. Germline CDR1 reads MNHEY; CDR2 reads SVGEGT. Trimming took 7 bases from V and 8 from J, leaving 15 bases between them. This CDR3 contains 13 residues. The CDR3 region is CASNAPGLDEQFF. The CDR3 DNA sequence: TGTGCCAGCAATGCTCCAGGCCTGGATGAGCAGTTCTTC.

V gene TRBV7-9 combines with J gene TRBJ2-2; 7 bases line up with TRBD2. Germline trimming cut 5 bases from V and 4 bases from J; bases unmatched to any gene: 4. Germline assignment: CDR1 SEHNR and CDR2 FQNEAQ (reference sequence). The CDR3 has 14 amino acids. This CDR3 is CASSPGLVTGELFF. The CDR3 DNA reads TGTGCCAGCAGCCCCGGACTAGTCACCGGGGAGCTGTTTTTT.

The CDR3: CASTRPHGYTF. The CDR3 coding sequence is TGTGCCAGCACACGCCCGCATGGCTACACCTTC. This sequence joins TRBV27 and TRBJ1-2; unclear D gene. CDR1 MNHEY and CDR2 SMNVEV come from the germline V gene (reference sequence). There are 11 residues in the CDR3. The ends were cut back, 7 bases at V and 6 bases at J, with 9 bases in the middle.

The chain uses TRBV7-7 and TRBJ2-5; D may be TRBD1 (5 bases). The CDR3 runs 18 residues. Germline CDR1 and CDR2: SSHAT and FNYEAQ (reference sequence). The ends were cut back, 1 base at V and 1 base at J, with 19 bases in the middle. The CDR3 DNA follows: TGTGCCAGCAGCTTAGTTTGGTCCCAGGGTCCCACCCAAGAGACCCAGTACTTC. Translating gives CASSLVWSQGPTQETQYF. The full variable domain, completed using reference TRBV7-7 and TRBJ2-5, is GAGVSQSPRYKVTKRGQDVTLRCDPISSHATLYWYQQALGQGPEFLTYFNYEAQPDKSGLPSDRFSAERPEGSISTLTIQRTEQRDSAMYRCASSLVWSQGPTQETQYFGPGTRLLVL.

The chain carries TRBV10-3 and TRBJ1-1, with 7 nucleotides matching TRBD1. Germline V lookup: CDR1 ENHRY, CDR2 SYGVKD. The CDR3 covers 12 residues. With V trimmed by 6 bases and J by 6 bases, 4 bases remained unmatched. DNA of the CDR3: TGTGCCATCAGGGCGACAGGGTCTGAAGCTTTCTTT. Residues: CAIRATGSEAFF.

This clonotype was picked up many times. V is TRBV12-3 or TRBV12-4 and J is TRBJ2-3; D unresolved. V was clipped by 3 bases and J by 2 bases, with 3 bases between them. The CDR3 covers 12 residues. CDR3 amino acids: CASSFDTDTQYF. The CDR3, as DNA: TGTGCCAGCAGTTTCGACACAGATACGCAGTATTTT.

This sequence joins TRBV4-1 and TRBJ1-1, with D possibly being TRBD1 (5 bases). The V end lost 2 bases, the J end lost 6 bases, and 16 bases lay between the germline ends. Germline CDR1 and CDR2: MGHRA and YSYEKL. The CDR3 is made up of 15 amino acids. CDR3 sequence reads: CASSQPRGKWAEAFF. The CDR3 nucleotides are TGCGCCAGCAGCCAACCTAGGGGAAAGTGGGCTGAAGCTTTCTTT.

This clonotype was observed at least ten times. The chain has TRBV3-1 and TRBJ2-1, with TRBD2 identical over 8 bases. With V trimmed by 3 bases and J by 3 bases, 10 bases remained unmatched. The germline V gene encodes CDR1 LGHDT and CDR2 YNNKEL (reference sequence). The CDR3 length is 17 residues. DNA of the CDR3: TGTGCCAGCAGCCACTCCACGGGGGGGAACCTCTACAATGAGCAGTTCTTC. It codes for CASSHSTGGNLYNEQFF.

This chain joins TRBV1 and TRBJ2-1. TRBV1 is a pseudogene locus. CDR3 length equals 13 residues. The CDR3: CTSSQDHDNEQFF. In nucleotides, the CDR3 is TGCACCAGCAGCCAAGATCACGACAATGAGCAGTTCTTC.